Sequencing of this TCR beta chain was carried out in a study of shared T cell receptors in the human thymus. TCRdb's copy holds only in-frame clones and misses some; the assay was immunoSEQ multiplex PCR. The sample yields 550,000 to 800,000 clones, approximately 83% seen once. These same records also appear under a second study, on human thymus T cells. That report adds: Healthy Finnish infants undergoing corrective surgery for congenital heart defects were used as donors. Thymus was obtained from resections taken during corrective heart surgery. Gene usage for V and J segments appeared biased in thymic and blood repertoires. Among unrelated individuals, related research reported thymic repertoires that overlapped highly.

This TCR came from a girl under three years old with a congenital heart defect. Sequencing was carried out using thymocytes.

The CDR3 bases are TGTGCCAGCAGTGAGGGGGACAACAGCTACGAGCAGTACTTC. Amino acid sequence: CASSEGDNSYEQYF. The chain couples TRBV25-1 to TRBJ2-7; D is possibly TRBD1 (6 bases). The CDR3 has 14 residues. Germline values: CDR1 MGHDK, CDR2 SYGVNS. Trimming removed 3 bases from V and 3 bases from J, with 12 bases in between.